This T cell receptor (beta chain) was captured in a study of blood T cell repertoires in COVID-19. TCRdb's copy holds only in-frame clones and misses some; the assay was immunoSEQ multiplex PCR. The profile shows 390,000 or so clones, roughly 90% of them singletons. The receptor comes from a man between 18 and 29 years old with active or convalescent COVID-19. The sample taken for sequencing was peripheral blood.

This CDR3 reads CASSDWTGGPGELFF. The DNA of the CDR3 is TGTGCCAGCAGTGACTGGACAGGGGGGCCCGGGGAGCTGTTTTTT. V gene TRBV2 combines with J gene TRBJ2-2, with TRBD1 matching 10 bases. Germline CDR1 and CDR2: SNHLY and FYNNEI. The length of the CDR3 is 15 residues. After removal of 3 bases from V and 6 bases from J, the junction contained 4 bases not matched to a gene.